This TCR beta chain was captured in a study of vaccination effects on CD4 cells after COVID-19. Study in general: Antigen-specific CD4+ T cells were expanded with viral peptide pools in the ViraFEST assay before sequencing.

Isolation of CD4+ T cells took place after about 10 days of culture. The person acquired a PCR-confirmed SARS-CoV-2 infection between March and December 2020. Germline V gene lookup returns CDR1 LGHNT and CDR2 FRNRAP. This CDR3 spans 13 amino acids. Trimming took 0 bases from V and 6 from J, leaving 5 bases between them. Produced via immunoSEQ multiplex PCR; TCRdb's table is partial and in-frame only. The sample carries under 50,000 clones, 74% recorded once. With respect to this clone: Its target is unknown.

Findings and limits, study-wide: Convalescents' post-vaccine spike-reactive clones were mainly new, vaccine-induced.

This chain uses TRBV12-5 with TRBJ2-2; D not certain. Material: CD4+ T cells from PBMCs cultured without peptide, obtained before COVID-19 vaccination. The receptor was isolated from a human donor who had a prior SARS-CoV-2 infection. The CDR3 spells CASGLVIPGELFF. The DNA of the CDR3 is TGTGCTAGTGGTTTGGTAATACCCGGGGAGCTGTTTTTT.